This T cell receptor beta chain originates from a study of cytomegalovirus exposure and HLA in healthy donors. This PCR relied on a set of 60 Vbeta primers and 13 Jbeta primers. Method: immunoSEQ multiplex PCR; TCRdb's copy keeps in-frame clones and lacks some. In the table there are over 150,000 clones, 65% to 90% of which are singletons. The CDR3 length is 16 residues. V was trimmed by 4 bases and J by 2 bases, leaving 14 bases between them. Germline V gene lookup returns CDR1 LGHNA and CDR2 YSLEER. Input material: PBMCs. V is TRBV4-3 and J is TRBJ2-2; the D gene is possibly TRBD2 (5 bases). This clonotype originated in a human donor in good health. CDR3 loop: CASSPGNSVNTGELFF. The DNA of the CDR3 is TGCGCCAGCAGCCCCGGGAACAGCGTTAACACCGGGGAGCTGTTTTTT.